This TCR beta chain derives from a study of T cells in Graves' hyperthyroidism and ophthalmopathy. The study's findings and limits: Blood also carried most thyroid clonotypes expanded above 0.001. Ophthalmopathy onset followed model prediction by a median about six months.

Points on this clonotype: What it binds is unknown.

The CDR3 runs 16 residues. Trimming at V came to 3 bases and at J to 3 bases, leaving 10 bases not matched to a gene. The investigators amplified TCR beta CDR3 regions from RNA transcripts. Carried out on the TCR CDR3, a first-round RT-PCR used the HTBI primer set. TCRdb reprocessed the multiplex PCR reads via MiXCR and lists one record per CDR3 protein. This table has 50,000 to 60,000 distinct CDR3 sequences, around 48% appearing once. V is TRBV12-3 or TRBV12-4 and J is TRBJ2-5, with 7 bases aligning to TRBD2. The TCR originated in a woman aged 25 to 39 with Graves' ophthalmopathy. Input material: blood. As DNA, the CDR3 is TGTGCCAGCAGTTTGGGAGCCGGGAGGACTGAAGAGACCCAGTACTTC. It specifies CASSLGAGRTEETQYF.